The present T cell receptor (beta chain) was sequenced within a study of human T cells and chemical hapten exposure. About the study: Sensitization involved placing 2% DPC onto a 2 cm by 2 cm region of upper inner arm skin.

Germline V lookup: CDR1 SGDLS, CDR2 YYNGEE. The V segment lost 7 bases and the J segment 2 bases; nucleotides outside the gene matches: 1. This CDR3 is 14 amino acids long. This clonotype was seen once. As for time point: patch test 3, about 24 weeks after DPC sensitization. Treatment meaning: therapeutic diphenylcyclopropenone sensitization with weekly scalp DPC. The library tagged individual cDNA molecules with unique molecular identifiers. Each CDR3 protein gets one entry after TCRdb re-called the RACE reads with MiXCR. Of 90,000 to 110,000 distinct CDR3 sequences in the sample, less than 40% were seen once.

This TCR derives from a man in his forties with alopecia areata. Some clones in this sample may be carry-over from other donors' samples. V gene TRBV9 combines with J gene TRBJ2-6; 9 bases are shared with TRBD1. The source material was whole blood, sampled in connection with sensitization to the hapten diphenylcyclopropenone (DPC). Written as DNA, the CDR3 is TGTGCCAGCGGACAGGGGACTGGGGCCAACGTCCTGACTTTC. Protein sequence: CASGQGTGANVLTF. The whole variable domain, remainder taken from reference TRBV9 and TRBJ2-6, is DSGVTQTPKHLITATGQRVTLRCSPRSGDLSVYWYQQSLDQGLQFLIQYYNGEERAKGNILERFSAQQFPDLHSELNLSSLELGDSALYFCASGQGTGANVLTFGAGSRLTVL.